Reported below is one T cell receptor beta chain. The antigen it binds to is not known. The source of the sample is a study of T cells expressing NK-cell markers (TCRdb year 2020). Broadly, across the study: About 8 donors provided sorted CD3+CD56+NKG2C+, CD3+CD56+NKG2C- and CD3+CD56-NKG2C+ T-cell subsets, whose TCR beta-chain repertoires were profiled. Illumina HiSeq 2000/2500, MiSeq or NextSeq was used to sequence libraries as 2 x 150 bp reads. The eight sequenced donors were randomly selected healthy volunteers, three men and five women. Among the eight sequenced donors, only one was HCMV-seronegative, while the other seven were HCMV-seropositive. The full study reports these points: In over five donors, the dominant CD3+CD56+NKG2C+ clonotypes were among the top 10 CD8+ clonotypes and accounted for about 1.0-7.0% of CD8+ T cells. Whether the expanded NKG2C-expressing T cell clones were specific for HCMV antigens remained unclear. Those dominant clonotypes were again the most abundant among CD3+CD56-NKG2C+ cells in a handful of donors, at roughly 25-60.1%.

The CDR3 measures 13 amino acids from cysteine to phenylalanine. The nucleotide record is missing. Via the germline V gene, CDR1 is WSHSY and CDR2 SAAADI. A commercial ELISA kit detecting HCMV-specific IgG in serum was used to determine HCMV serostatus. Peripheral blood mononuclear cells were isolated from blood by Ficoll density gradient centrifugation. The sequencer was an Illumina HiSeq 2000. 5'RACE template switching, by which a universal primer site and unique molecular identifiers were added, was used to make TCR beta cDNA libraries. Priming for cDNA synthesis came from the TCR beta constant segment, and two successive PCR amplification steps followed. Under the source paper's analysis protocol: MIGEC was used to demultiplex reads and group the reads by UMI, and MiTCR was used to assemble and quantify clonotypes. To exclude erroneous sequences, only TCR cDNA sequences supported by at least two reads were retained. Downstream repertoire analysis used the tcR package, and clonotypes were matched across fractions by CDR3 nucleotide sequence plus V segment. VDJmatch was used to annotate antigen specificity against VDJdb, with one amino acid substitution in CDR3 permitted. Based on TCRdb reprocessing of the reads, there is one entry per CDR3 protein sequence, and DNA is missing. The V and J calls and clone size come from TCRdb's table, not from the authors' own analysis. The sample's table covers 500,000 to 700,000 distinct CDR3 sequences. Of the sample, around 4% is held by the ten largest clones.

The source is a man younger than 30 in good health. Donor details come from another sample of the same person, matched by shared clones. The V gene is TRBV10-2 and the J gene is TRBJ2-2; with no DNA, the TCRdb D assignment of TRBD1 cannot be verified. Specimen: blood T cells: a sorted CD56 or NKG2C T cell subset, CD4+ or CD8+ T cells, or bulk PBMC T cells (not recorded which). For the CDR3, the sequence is CATNPGAGGELFF.